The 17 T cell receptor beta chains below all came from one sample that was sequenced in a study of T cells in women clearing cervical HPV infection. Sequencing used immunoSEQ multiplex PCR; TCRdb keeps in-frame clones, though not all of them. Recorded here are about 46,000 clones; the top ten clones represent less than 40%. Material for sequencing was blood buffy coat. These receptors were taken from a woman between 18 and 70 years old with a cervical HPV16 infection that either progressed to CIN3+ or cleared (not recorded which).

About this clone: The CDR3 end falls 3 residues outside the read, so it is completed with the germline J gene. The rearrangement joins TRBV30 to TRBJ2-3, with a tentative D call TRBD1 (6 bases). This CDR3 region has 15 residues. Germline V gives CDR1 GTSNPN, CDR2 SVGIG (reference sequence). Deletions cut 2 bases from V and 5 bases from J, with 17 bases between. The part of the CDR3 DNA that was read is TGTGCCTGGAGTTGGTCAGGGGCGTTTAGAGATACG. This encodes CAWSWSGAFRDT. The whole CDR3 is CAWSWSGAFRDTQYF.

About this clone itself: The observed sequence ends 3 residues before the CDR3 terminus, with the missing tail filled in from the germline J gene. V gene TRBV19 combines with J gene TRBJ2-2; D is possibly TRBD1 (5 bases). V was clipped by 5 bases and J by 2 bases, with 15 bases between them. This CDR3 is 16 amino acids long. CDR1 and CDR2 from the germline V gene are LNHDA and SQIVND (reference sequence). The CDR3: CASSHRTHINTGELFF. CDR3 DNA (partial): TGTGCCAGTAGTCATAGGACACACATAAACACCGGGGAG.

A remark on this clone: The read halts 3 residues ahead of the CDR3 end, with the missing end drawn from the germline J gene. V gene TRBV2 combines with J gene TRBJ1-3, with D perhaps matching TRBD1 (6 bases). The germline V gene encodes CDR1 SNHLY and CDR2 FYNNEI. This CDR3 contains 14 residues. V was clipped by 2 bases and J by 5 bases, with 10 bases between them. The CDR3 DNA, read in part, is TGTGCCAGCAGTGAACTCCAGGGGAGAAACACC. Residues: CASSELQGRNT. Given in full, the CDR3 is CASSELQGRNTIYF.

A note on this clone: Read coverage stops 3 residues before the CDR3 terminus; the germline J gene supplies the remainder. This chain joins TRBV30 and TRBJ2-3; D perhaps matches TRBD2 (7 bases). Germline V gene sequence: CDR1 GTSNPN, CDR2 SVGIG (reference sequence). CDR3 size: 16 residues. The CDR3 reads CAWTQGGGLGNQPQYF. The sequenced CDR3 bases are TGTGCCTGGACCCAAGGGGGGGGGTTAGGCAATCAGCCG.

The CDR3 bases that were read are TGCGCCAGCGGACAGGGGGCCACCGGGGAG. Translation gives CASGQGATGE. The whole CDR3 reads CASGQGATGELFF. This chain connects TRBV5-1 to TRBJ2-2, with TRBD1 matching 11 bases. The read stops 3 residues short of the end of the CDR3; the missing end is completed from the germline J gene. In germline, CDR1 is SGHRS, CDR2 YFSETQ. This CDR3 comprises 13 residues. Trimming took 7 bases from V and 4 from J; bases not matched to a gene: 0.

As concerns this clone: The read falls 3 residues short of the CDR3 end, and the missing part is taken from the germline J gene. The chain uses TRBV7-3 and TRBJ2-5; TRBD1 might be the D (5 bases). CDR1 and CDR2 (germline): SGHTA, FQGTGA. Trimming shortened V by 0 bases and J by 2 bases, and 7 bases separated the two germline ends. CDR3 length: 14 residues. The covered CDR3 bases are TGTGCCAGCAGCTTAACGACAGCTCAAGAGACC. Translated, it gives CASSLTTAQET. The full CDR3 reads CASSLTTAQETQYF.

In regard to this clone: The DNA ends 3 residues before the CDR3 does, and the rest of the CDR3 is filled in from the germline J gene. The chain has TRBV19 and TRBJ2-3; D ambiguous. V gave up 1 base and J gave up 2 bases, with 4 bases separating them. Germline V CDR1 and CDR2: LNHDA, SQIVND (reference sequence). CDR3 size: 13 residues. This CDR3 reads CASSIVHTDTQYF. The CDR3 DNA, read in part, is TGTGCCAGTAGTATAGTCCACACAGATACG. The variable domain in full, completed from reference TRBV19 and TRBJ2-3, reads DGGITQSPKYLFRKEGQNVTLSCEQNLNHDAMYWYRQDPGQGLRLIYYSQIVNDFQKGDIAEGYSVSREKKESFPLTVTSAQKNPTAFYLCASSIVHTDTQYFGPGTRLTVL.

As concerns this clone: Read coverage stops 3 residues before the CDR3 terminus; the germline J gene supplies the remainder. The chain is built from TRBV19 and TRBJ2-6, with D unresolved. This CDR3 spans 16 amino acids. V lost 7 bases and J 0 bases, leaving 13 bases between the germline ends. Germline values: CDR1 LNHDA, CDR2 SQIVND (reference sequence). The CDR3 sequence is CASMAHWASGANVLTF. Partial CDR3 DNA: TGTGCCAGTATGGCGCACTGGGCCTCTGGGGCCAACGTC. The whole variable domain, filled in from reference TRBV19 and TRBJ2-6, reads DGGITQSPKYLFRKEGQNVTLSCEQNLNHDAMYWYRQDPGQGLRLIYYSQIVNDFQKGDIAEGYSVSREKKESFPLTVTSAQKNPTAFYLCASMAHWASGANVLTFGAGSRLTVL.

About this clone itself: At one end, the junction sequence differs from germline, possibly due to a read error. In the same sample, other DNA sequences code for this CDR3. CDR3 DNA (partial): TGTGCCAGCAGTTCACGGATCGGAGGGGAGGGTGGAAACACG. The encoded protein is CASSSRIGGEGGNT. The CDR3 reads in full as CASSSRIGGEGGNTIYF. This chain links TRBV7-3 with TRBJ1-3; weak D call: TRBD1 (5 bases). The read gets to within 3 residues of the CDR3 end, and the germline J gene fills in the rest. The CDR3 sequence is 17 residues long. Germline V CDR1 and CDR2: SGHTA, FQGTGA.

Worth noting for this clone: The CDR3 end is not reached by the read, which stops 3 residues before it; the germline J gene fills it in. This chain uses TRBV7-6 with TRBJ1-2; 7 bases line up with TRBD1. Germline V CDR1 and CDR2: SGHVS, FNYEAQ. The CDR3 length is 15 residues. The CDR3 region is CASSFLGTEVYRYTF. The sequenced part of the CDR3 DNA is TGTGCCAGCAGCTTTTTGGGGACAGAGGTTTATCGC.

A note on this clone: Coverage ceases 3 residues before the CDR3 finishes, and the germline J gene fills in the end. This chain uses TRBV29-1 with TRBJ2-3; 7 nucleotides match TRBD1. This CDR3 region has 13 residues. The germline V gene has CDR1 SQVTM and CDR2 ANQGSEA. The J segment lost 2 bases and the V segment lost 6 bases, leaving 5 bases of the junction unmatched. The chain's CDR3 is CSVRGQHTDTQYF. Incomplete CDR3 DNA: TGCAGCGTGAGGGGACAGCACACAGATACG.

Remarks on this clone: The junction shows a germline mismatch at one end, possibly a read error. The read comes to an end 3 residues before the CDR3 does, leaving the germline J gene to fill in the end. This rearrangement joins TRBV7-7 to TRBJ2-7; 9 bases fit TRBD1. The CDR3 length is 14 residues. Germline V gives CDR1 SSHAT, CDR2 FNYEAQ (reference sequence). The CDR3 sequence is CASSLGQGAYEQYF. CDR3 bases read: TGTGCTAGCAGCCTGGGACAGGGTGCCTACGAG.

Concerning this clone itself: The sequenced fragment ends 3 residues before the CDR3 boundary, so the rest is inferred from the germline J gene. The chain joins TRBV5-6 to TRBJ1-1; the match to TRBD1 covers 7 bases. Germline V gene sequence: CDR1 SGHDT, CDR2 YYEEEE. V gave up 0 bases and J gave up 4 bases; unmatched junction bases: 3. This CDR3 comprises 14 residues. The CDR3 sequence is CASSLGAGGTEAFF. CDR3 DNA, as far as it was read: TGTGCCAGCAGCTTGGGGGCAGGGGGCACTGAA. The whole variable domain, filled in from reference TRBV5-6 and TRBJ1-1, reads DAGVTQSPTHLIKTRGQQVTLRCSPKSGHDTVSWYQQALGQGPQFIFQYYEEEERQRGNFPDRFSGHQFPNYSSELNVNALLLGDSALYLCASSLGAGGTEAFFGQGTRLTVV.

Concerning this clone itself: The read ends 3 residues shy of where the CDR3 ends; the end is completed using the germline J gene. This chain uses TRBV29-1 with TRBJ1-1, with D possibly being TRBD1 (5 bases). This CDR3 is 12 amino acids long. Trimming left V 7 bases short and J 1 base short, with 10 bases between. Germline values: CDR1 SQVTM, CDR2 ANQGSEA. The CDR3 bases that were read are TGCAGCGCAGGGAGGTCGAACACTGAA. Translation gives CSAGRSNTE. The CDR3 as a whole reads CSAGRSNTEAFF.

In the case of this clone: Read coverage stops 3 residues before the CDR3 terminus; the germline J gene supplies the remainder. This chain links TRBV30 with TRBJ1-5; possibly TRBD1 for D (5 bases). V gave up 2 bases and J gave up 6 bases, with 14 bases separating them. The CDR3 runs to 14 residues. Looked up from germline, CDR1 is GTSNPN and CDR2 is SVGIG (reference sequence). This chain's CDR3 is CAWSFAGLGQPQHF. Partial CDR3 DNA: TGTGCCTGGAGTTTTGCGGGGCTGGGTCAGCCC. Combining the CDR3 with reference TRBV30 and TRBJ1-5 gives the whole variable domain SQTIHQWPATLVQPVGSPLSLECTVEGTSNPNLYWYRQAAGRGLQLLFYSVGIGQISSEVPQNLSASRPQDRQFILSSKKLLLSDSGFYLCAWSFAGLGQPQHFGDGTRLSIL.

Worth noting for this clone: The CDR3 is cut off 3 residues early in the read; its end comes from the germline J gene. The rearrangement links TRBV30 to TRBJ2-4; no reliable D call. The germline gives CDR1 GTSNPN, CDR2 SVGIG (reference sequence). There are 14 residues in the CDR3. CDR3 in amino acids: CAWSEAGANYGQYF. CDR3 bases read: TGTGCCTGGAGTGAAGCTGGAGCTAACTATGGT.

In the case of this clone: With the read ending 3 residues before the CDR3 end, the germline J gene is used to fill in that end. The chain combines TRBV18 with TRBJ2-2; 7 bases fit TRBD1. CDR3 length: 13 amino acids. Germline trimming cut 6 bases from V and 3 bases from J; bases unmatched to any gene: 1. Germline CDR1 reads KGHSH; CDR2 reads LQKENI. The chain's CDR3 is CASSTGYTGELFF. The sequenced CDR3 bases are TGTGCCAGCTCGACAGGGTACACCGGGGAG.